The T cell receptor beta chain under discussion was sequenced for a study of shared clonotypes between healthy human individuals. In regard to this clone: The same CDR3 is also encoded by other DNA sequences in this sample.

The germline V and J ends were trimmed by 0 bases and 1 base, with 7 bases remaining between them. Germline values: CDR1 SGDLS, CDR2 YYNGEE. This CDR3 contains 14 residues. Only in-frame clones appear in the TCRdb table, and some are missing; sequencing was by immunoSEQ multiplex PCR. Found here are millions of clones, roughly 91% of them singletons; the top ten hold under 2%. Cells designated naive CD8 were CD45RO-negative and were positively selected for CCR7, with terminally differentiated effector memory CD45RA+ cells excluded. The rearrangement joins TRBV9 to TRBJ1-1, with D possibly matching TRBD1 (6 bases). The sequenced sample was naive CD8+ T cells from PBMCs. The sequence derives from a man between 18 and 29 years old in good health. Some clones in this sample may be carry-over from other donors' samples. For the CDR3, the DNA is TGTGCCAGCAGCGTAGGGGACACGAACACTGAAGCTTTCTTT. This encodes CASSVGDTNTEAFF.